One and the same sample provided the 20 T cell receptor beta chains below, sequenced in a study of response to subunit inactivated influenza vaccine. TCRdb independently ran MiXCR on the RT-PCR reads; one entry per CDR3 protein. The sample has 650,000 to 850,000 distinct CDR3 sequences, about 14% seen once. The sequences come from PBMCs from blood, collected roughly 15 days before vaccination. The source of these receptors is a man aged 45-60 years who received an inactivated influenza vaccine.

This clonotype was counted only a few times. This rearrangement joins TRBV19 to TRBJ1-5; D is ambiguous. This CDR3 contains 15 residues. The V and J ends lost 1 base and 7 bases respectively, with 14 bases between them. Germline V gene lookup returns CDR1 LNHDA and CDR2 SQIVND (reference sequence). The CDR3 reads CASSIAGLVNQPQHF. CDR3 nucleotides: TGTGCCAGTAGTATAGCGGGGTTGGTAAACCAGCCCCAGCATTTT.

This chain connects TRBV4-2 to TRBJ2-1, with D possibly matching TRBD1 (6 bases). The V gene's germline CDR1 is LGHNA and CDR2 YNFKEQ. This CDR3 is built from 17 residues. Trimming removed 2 bases from V and 3 bases from J, with 17 bases in between. The CDR3 region has the DNA TGTGCCAGCAGCCAACTTAACGACAGGACTGTCTACAATGAGCAGTTCTTC. Encoded protein: CASSQLNDRTVYNEQFF.

This clonotype was seen only a few times. The V and J genes are TRBV29-1 and TRBJ2-3; no firm D call. This CDR3 is built from 13 residues. CDR1 and CDR2 from the germline V gene are SQVTM and ANQGSEA. The V gene lost 5 bases and the J gene lost 0 bases, with 9 bases spanning the gap. The CDR3 nucleotides are TGCAGCGTTTGGATGAGGAGCACAGATACGCAGTATTTT. It is translated as CSVWMRSTDTQYF.

This chain uses TRBV3-1 with TRBJ1-1; tentative D call: TRBD1 (5 bases). The CDR3 has 14 amino acids. Trimming cost V 1 base and J 6 bases, with 12 bases left between them. Germline assignment: CDR1 LGHDT and CDR2 YNNKEL (reference sequence). The CDR3: CASSQAGGYAEAFF. The CDR3 DNA sequence: TGTGCCAGCAGCCAAGCTGGGGGTTACGCTGAAGCTTTCTTT.

This rearrangement joins TRBV19 to TRBJ2-3; D is undetermined. From germline, CDR1 is LNHDA and CDR2 SQIVND (reference sequence). CDR3 length: 14 amino acids. Trimming removed 2 bases at V and 1 base at J, with 7 bases between. CDR3 coding DNA: TGTGCCAGTAGTATAAGGCAGGGCACAGATACGCAGTATTTT. It encodes CASSIRQGTDTQYF.

This clonotype is deemed medium-sized. The gene calls are TRBV20-1 and TRBJ2-1; 8 bases agree with TRBD2. J was trimmed by 3 bases and V by 5 bases; bases with no gene match: 6. Per the germline V gene, CDR1 is DFQATT and CDR2 is SNEGSKA (reference sequence). The CDR3 totals 14 residues. CDR3 DNA: TGCAGTGCTGTACCGGGACTAGACTACAATGAGCAGTTCTTC. Its protein is CSAVPGLDYNEQFF.

This clonotype has only a few counts. The genes are TRBV28 and TRBJ1-5, with D maybe TRBD1 (5 bases). Germline assignment: CDR1 MDHEN and CDR2 SYDVKM. The CDR3 totals 17 residues. V was cut by 1 base and J by 0 bases, with 13 bases left in between. CDR3 nucleotide sequence: TGTGCCAGCAGTTTATCCGCAGGGCCATATAGCAATCAGCCCCAGCATTTT. Protein product: CASSLSAGPYSNQPQHF.

This clonotype was detected a few times. The chain couples TRBV15 to TRBJ2-4, with D possibly matching TRBD2 (6 bases). Trimming left V 0 bases short and J 0 bases short, with 9 bases between. Germline loops: CDR1 LNHNV, CDR2 YYDKDF (reference sequence). The CDR3 totals 16 residues. CDR3 in DNA: TGTGCCACCAGCAGAGAATTGGGGGGAGCCAAAAACATTCAGTACTTC. Encoded protein: CATSRELGGAKNIQYF.

This clonotype was counted only a few times. This sequence joins TRBV4-3 and TRBJ1-2, with a weak D call TRBD1 (6 bases). Germline CDR1 is LGHNA and CDR2 is YSLEER. V dropped 4 bases and J dropped 4 bases, with 22 bases sitting between them. The CDR3 runs to 17 residues. CDR3 DNA sequence: TGCGCCAGCAGCCCCTCCTTATACGGGGGCGCAGGCTATGGCTACACCTTC. Protein sequence: CASSPSLYGGAGYGYTF.

The V call is TRBV5-1, the J call TRBJ2-1; 8 bases map to TRBD2. The V and J ends lost 6 bases and 4 bases, in that order; junction bases with no gene match: 9. Germline V gene sequence: CDR1 SGHRS, CDR2 YFSETQ. The CDR3 runs 15 residues. This chain's CDR3 is CASTLGASGYNEQFF. In DNA, the CDR3 is TGCGCCAGCACTTTGGGTGCTAGCGGGTACAATGAGCAGTTCTTC.

V is TRBV12-3 or TRBV12-4 and J is TRBJ2-6, with a possible D match to TRBD1 (5 bases). The CDR3 consists of 14 residues. The V gene lost 3 bases and the J gene lost 4 bases, with 7 bases spanning the gap. CDR3 amino acids: CASSFGAGANVLTF. The CDR3 bases are TGTGCCAGCAGTTTTGGGGCCGGGGCCAACGTCCTGACTTTC.

This clonotype showed up just a few times. This chain connects TRBV12-3 or TRBV12-4 to TRBJ2-3; 7 nucleotides agree with TRBD1. The CDR3 covers 15 residues. J was trimmed by 1 base and V by 5 bases; bases with no gene match: 6. CDR3 residues: CASSVTGVGTDTQYF. Here the CDR3 DNA reads TGTGCCAGCAGTGTAACAGGGGTGGGCACAGATACGCAGTATTTT.

The rearrangement joins TRBV7-6 to TRBJ2-7; no firm D call. V shed 5 bases and J shed 0 bases, with 11 bases lying between them. This CDR3 has 14 amino acids. CDR1 and CDR2 (germline): SGHVS, FNYEAQ. The CDR3 DNA reads as TGTGCCAGCAGCCAGCGACAAGACTCCTACGAGCAGTACTTC. It encodes CASSQRQDSYEQYF.

This chain uses TRBV27 with TRBJ2-7, with D uncertain. The CDR3 consists of 13 residues. Trimming removed 2 bases at V and 5 bases at J, with 10 bases between. Germline V gene data show CDR1 as MNHEY and CDR2 as SMNVEV (reference sequence). This chain's CDR3 is CASSLAISHEQYF. DNA of the CDR3: TGTGCCAGCAGTTTAGCCATTTCCCACGAGCAGTACTTC.

The chain combines TRBV20-1 with TRBJ2-7; D assignment may be TRBD1 or TRBD2 (5 bases each). CDR3 length: 13 amino acids. Germline CDR1 and CDR2: DFQATT and SNEGSKA (reference sequence). V lost 6 bases, J lost 0 bases, and 12 bases lay in between. The CDR3 coding sequence is TGCAGTGCCCGGGGCCTCTACTCCTACGAGCAGTACTTC. This codes for CSARGLYSYEQYF.

This clonotype has ten or more counts. This chain links TRBV6-2 or TRBV6-3 with TRBJ1-4; unclear D gene. Trimming took 5 bases from V and 5 from J, leaving 9 bases between them. The CDR3 extends over 13 amino acids. Germline CDR1 reads MNHEY; CDR2 reads SVGEGT. CDR3 sequence: CASSRTENEKLFF. CDR3 nucleotides: TGTGCCAGCAGTCGAACAGAGAATGAAAAACTGTTTTTT.

This clonotype appeared many times. The chain combines TRBV11-2 with TRBJ2-1, with D perhaps matching TRBD1 (5 bases). The V gene lost 3 bases and the J gene lost 6 bases, with 9 bases spanning the gap. Germline CDR1 SGHAT, CDR2 FQNNGV. This CDR3 comprises 13 residues. CDR3 residues: CASSFSGSNEQFF. As DNA, the CDR3 is TGTGCCAGCAGCTTTTCAGGGTCCAATGAGCAGTTCTTC.

This clonotype occurred a few times. CDR3 in DNA: TGCGCCAGCAGCATGGACAGTCGGGGCTACACCTTC. Its translation: CASSMDSRGYTF. This chain links TRBV5-1 with TRBJ1-2; weak D call: TRBD1 (6 bases). V dropped 4 bases and J dropped 8 bases, with 12 bases sitting between them. Germline lookup yields CDR1 SGHRS and CDR2 YFSETQ. The CDR3 loop spans 12 amino acids.

This clonotype showed up just a few times. The rearrangement joins TRBV7-9 to TRBJ2-1; D may be TRBD1 (6 bases). V was shortened by 5 bases and J by 1 base, with 12 bases between the two germline ends. In germline, CDR1 is SEHNR, CDR2 FQNEAQ (reference sequence). The CDR3 sequence is 15 residues long. In DNA form, the CDR3 reads TGTGCCAGCAGCCAACTCAGGGGTTCCTACAATGAGCAGTTCTTC. Translation: CASSQLRGSYNEQFF.

This clonotype showed up just a few times. This chain links TRBV28 with TRBJ2-6, with D hard to call. The CDR3 sequence is 18 residues long. Trimming left V 6 bases short and J 0 bases short, with 18 bases between. Germline values: CDR1 MDHEN, CDR2 SYDVKM. The CDR3 sequence: CASSRPDTRPSGANVLTF. CDR3 bases: TGTGCCAGCAGCCGACCCGACACAAGACCCTCTGGGGCCAACGTCCTGACTTTC.